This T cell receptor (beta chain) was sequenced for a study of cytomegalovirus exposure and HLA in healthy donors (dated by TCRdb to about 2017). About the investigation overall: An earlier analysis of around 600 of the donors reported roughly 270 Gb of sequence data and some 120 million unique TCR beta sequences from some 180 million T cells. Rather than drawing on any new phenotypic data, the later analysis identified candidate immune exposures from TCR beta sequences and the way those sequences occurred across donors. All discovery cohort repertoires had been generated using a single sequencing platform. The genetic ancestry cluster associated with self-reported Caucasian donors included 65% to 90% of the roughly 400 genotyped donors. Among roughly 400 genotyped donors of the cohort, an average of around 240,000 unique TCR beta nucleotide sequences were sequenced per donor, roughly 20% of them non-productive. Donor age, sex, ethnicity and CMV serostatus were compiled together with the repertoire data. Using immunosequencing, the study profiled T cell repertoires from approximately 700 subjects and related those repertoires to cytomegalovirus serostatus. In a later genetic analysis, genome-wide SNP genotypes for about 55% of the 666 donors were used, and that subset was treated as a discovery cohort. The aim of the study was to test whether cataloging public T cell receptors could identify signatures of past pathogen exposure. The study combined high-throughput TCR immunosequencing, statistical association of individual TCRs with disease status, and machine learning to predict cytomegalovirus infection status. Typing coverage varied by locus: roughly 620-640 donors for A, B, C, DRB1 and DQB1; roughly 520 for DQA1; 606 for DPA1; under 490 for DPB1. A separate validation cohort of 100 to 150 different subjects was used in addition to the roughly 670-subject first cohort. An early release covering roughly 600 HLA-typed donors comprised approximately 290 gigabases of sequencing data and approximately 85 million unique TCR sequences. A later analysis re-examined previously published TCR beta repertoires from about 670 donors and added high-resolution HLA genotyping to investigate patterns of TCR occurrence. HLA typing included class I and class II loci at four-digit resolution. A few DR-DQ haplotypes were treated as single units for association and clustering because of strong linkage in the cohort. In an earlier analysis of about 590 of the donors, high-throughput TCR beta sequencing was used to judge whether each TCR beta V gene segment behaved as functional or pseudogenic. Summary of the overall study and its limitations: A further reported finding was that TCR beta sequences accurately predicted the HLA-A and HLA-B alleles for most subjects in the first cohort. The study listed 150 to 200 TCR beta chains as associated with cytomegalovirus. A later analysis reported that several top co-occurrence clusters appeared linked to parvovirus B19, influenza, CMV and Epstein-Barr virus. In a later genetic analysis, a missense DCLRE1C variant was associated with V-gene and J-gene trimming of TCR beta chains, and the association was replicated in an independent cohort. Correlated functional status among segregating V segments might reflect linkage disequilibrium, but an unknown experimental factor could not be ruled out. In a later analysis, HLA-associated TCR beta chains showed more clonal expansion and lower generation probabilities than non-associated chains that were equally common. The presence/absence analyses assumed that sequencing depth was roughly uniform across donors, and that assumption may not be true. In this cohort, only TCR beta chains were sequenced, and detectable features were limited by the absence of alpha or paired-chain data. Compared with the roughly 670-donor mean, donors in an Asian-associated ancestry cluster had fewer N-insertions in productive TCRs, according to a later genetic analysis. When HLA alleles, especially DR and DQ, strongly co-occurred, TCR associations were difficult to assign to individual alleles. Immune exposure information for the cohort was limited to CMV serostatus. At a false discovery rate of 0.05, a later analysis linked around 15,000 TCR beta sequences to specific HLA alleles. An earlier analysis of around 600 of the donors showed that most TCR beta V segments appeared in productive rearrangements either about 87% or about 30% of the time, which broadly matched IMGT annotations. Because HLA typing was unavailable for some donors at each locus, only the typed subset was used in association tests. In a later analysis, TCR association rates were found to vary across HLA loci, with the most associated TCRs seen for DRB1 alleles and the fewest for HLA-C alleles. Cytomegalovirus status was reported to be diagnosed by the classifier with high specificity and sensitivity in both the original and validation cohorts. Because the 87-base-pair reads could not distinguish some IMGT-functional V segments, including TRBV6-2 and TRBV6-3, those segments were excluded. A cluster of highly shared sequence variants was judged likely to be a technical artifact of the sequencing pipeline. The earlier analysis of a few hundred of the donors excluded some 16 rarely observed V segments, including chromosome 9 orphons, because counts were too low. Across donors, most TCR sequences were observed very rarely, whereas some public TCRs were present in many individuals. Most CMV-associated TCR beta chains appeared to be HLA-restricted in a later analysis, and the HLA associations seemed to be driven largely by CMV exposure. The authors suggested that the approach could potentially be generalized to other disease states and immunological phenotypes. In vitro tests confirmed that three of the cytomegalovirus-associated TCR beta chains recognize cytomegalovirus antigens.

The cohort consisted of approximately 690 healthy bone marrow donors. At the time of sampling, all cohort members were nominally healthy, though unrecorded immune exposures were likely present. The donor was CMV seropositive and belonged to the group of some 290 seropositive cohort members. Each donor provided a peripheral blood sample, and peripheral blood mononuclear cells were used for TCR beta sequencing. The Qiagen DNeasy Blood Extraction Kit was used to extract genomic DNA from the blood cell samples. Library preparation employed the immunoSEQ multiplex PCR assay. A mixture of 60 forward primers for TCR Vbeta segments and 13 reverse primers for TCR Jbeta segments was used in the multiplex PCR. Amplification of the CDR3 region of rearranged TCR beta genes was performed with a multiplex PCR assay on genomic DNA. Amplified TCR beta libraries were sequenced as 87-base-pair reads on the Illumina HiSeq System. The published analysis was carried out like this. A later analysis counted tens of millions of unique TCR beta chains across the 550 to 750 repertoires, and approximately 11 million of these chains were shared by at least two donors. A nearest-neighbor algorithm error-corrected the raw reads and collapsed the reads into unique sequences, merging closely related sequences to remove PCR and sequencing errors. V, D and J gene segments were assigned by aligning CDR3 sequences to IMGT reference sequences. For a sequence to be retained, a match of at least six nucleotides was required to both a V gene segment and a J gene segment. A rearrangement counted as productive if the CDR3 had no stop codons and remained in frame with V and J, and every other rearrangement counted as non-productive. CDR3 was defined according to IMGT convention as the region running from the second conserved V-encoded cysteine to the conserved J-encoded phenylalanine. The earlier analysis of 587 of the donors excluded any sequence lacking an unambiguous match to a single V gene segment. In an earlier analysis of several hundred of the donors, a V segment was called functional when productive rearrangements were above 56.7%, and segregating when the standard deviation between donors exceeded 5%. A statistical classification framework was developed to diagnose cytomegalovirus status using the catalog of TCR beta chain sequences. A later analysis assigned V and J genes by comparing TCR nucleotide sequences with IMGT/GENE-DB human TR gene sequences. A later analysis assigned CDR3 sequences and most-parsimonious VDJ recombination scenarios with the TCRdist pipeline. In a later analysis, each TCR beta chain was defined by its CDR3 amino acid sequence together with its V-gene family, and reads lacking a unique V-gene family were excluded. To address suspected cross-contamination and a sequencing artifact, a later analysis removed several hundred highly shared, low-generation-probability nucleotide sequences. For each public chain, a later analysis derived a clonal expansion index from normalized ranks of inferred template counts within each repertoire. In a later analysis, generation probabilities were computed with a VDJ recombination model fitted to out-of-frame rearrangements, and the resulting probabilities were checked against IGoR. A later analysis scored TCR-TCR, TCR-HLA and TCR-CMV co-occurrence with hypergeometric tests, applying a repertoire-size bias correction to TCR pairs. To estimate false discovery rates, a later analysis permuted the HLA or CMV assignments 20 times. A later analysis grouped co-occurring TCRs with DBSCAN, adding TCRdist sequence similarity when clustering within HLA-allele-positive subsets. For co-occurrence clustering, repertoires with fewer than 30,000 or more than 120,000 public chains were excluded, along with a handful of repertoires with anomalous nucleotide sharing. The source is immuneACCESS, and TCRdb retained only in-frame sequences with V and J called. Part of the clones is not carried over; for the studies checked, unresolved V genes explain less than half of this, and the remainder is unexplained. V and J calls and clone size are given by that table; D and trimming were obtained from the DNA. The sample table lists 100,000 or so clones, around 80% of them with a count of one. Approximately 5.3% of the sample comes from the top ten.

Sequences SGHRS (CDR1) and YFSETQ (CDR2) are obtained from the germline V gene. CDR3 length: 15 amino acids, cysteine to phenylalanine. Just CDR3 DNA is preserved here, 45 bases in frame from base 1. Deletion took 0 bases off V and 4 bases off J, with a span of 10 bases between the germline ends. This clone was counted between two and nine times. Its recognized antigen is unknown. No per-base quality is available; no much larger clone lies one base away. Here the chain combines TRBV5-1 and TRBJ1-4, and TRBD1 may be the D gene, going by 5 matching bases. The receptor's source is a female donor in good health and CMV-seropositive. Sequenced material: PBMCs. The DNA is TGCGCCAGCAGCTTGGTTGGGGCAGATAATGAAAAACTGTTTTTT. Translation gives CASSLVGADNEKLFF.